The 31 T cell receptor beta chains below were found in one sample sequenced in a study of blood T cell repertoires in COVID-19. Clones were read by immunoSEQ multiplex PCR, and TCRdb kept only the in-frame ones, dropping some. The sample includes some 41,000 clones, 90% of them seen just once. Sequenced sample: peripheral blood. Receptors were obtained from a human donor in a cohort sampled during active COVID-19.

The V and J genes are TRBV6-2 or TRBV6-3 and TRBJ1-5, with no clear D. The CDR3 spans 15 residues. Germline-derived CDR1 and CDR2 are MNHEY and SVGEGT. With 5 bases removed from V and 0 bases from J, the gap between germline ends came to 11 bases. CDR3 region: CASSGESYSNQPQHF. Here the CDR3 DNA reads TGTGCCAGCAGTGGAGAGAGTTATAGCAATCAGCCCCAGCATTTT.

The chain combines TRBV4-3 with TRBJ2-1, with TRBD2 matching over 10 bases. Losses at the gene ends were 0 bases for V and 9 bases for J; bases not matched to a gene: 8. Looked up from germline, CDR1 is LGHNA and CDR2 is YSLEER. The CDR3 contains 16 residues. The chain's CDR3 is CASSQEPSGSFSEQFF. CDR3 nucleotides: TGCGCCAGCAGCCAAGAGCCTAGCGGGAGTTTTAGTGAGCAGTTCTTC.

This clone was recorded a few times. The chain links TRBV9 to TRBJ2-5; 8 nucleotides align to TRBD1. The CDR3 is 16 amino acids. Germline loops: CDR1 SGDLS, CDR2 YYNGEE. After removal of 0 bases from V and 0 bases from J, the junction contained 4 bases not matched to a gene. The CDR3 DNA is TGTGCCAGCAGCGTAGGAGACAGGGGTTACCAAGAGACCCAGTACTTC. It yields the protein CASSVGDRGYQETQYF. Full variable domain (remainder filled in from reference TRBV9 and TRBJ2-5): DSGVTQTPKHLITATGQRVTLRCSPRSGDLSVYWYQQSLDQGLQFLIQYYNGEERAKGNILERFSAQQFPDLHSELNLSSLELGDSALYFCASSVGDRGYQETQYFGPGTRLLVL.

The CDR3 is CASSSGTSGGPKSSEQFF. The CDR3 DNA reads as TGTGCCAGCAGTTCTGGGACTAGCGGGGGCCCCAAATCCAGTGAGCAGTTCTTC. The chain recombines TRBV28 with TRBJ2-1; TRBD2 agrees at 14 bases. Germline loops: CDR1 MDHEN, CDR2 SYDVKM. J gave up 9 bases and V 4 bases, and 14 bases lay outside the gene matches. The CDR3 is 18 amino acids. Complete variable domain (other parts from reference TRBV28 and TRBJ2-1): DVKVTQSSRYLVKRTGEKVFLECVQDMDHENMFWYRQDPGLGLRLIYFSYDVKMKEKGDIPEGYSVSREKKERFSLILESASTNQTSMYLCASSSGTSGGPKSSEQFFGPGTRLTVL.

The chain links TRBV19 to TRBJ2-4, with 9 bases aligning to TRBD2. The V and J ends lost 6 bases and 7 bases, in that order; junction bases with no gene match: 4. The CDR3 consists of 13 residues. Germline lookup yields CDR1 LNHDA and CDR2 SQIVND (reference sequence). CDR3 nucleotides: TGTGCCAGTAGCTCAAGCGGGGGGAACATTCAGTACTTC. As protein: CASSSSGGNIQYF. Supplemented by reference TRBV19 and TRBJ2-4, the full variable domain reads DGGITQSPKYLFRKEGQNVTLSCEQNLNHDAMYWYRQDPGQGLRLIYYSQIVNDFQKGDIAEGYSVSREKKESFPLTVTSAQKNPTAFYLCASSSSGGNIQYFGAGTRLSVL.

The CDR3 coding sequence is TGTGCCAGCAGCCAGGAAAAAACGACAGGGTCGGGCGGGGAGCTGTTTTTT. It yields the protein CASSQEKTTGSGGELFF. The chain carries TRBV3-1 (or the pseudogene TRBV3-2) and TRBJ2-2; 7 nucleotides agree with TRBD1. V shed 3 bases, J shed 7 bases, and the junction held 14 bases outside the gene matches. Germline V gives CDR1 LGHDT, CDR2 YNNKEL (reference sequence). The CDR3 contains 17 residues.

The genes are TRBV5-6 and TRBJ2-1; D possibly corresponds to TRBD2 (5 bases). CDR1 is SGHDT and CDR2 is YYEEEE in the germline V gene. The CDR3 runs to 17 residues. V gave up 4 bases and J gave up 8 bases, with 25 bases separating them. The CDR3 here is CASSTELLEHRNYEQFF. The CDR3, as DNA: TGTGCCAGCAGCACAGAACTACTAGAGCATCGTAACTATGAGCAGTTCTTC.

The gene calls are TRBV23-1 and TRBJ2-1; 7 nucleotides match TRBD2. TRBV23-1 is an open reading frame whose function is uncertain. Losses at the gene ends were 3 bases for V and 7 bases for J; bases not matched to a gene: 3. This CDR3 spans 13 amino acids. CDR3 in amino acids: CASSHRGENEQFF. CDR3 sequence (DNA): TGCGCCAGCAGTCACCGGGGGGAGAATGAGCAGTTCTTC.

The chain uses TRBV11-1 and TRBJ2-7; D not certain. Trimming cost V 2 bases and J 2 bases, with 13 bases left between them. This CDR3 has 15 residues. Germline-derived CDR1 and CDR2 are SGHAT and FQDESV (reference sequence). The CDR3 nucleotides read TGTGCCAGCAGCTTATACTCAGGATCCGCCTACGAGCAGTACTTC. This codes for CASSLYSGSAYEQYF.

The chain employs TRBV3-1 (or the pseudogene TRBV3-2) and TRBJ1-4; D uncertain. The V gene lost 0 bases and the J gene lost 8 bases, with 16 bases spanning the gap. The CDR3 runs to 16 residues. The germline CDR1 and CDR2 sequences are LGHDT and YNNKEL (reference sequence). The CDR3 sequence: CASSQDMRFFREKLFF. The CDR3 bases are TGTGCCAGCAGCCAAGATATGAGGTTTTTCCGAGAAAAACTGTTTTTT.

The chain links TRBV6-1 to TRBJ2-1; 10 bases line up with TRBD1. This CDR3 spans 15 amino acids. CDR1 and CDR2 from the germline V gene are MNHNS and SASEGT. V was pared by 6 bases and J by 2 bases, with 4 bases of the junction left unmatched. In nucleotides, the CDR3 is TGTGCCAGCAGAACCGACAGGGGGCCCTACAATGAGCAGTTCTTC. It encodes CASRTDRGPYNEQFF.

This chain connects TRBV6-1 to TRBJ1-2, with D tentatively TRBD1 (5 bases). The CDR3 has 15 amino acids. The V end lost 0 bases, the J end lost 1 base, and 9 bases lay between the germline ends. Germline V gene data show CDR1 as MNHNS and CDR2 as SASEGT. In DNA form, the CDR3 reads TGTGCCAGCAGTGAAGCAGGGGAATATAACTATGGCTACACCTTC. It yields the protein CASSEAGEYNYGYTF.

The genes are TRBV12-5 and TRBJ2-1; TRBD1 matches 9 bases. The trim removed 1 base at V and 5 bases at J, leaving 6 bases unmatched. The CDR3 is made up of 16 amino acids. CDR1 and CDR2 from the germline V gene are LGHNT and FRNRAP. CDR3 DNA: TGTGCTAGTGGTTTGGCAACCGGGACAGGGAACAATGAGCAGTTCTTC. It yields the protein CASGLATGTGNNEQFF.

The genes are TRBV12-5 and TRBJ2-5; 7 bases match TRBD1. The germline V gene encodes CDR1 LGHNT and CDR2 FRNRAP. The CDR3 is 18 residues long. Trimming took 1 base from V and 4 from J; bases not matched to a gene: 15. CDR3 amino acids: CASGLEDKQGLVGETQYF. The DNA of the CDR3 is TGTGCTAGTGGTTTGGAGGACAAACAGGGGTTGGTTGGAGAGACCCAGTACTTC. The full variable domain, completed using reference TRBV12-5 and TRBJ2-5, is DARVTQTPRHKVTEMGQEVTMRCQPILGHNTVFWYRQTMMQGLELLAYFRNRAPLDDSGMPKDRFSAEMPDATLATLKIQPSEPRDSAVYFCASGLEDKQGLVGETQYFGPGTRLLVL.

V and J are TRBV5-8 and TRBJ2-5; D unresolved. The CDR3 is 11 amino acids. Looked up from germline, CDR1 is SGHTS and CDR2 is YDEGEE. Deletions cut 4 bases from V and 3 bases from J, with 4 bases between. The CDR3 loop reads CASSIKETQYF. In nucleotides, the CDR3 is TGTGCCAGCAGCATAAAAGAGACCCAGTACTTC.

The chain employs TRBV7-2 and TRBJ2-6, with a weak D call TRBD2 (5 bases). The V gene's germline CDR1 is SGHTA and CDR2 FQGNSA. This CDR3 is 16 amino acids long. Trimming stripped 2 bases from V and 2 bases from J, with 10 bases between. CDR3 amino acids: CASSLRAGAGANVLTF. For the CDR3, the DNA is TGTGCCAGCAGCTTAAGGGCGGGTGCTGGGGCCAACGTCCTGACTTTC.

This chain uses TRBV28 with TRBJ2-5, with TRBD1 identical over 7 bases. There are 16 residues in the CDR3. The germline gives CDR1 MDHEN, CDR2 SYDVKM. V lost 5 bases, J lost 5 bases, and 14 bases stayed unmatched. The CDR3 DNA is TGTGCCAGCAGTCCCTTAGGTCAGGGGGTTGATGAGACCCAGTACTTC. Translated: CASSPLGQGVDETQYF.

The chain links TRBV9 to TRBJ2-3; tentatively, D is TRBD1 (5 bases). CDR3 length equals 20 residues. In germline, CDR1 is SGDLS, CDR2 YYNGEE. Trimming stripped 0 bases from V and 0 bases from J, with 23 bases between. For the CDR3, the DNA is TGTGCCAGCAGCGTAGCTCCTAAAAAATTGACAGACCCTAGCACAGATACGCAGTATTTT. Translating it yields CASSVAPKKLTDPSTDTQYF. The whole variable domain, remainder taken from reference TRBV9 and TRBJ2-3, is DSGVTQTPKHLITATGQRVTLRCSPRSGDLSVYWYQQSLDQGLQFLIQYYNGEERAKGNILERFSAQQFPDLHSELNLSSLELGDSALYFCASSVAPKKLTDPSTDTQYFGPGTRLTVL.

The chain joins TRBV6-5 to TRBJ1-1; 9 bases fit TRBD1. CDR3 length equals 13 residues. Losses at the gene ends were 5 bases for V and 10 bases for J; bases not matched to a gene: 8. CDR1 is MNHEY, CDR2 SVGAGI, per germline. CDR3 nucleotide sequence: TGTGCCAGCAGTACCACCGGGACAGGGTTAGCTTTCTTT. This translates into CASSTTGTGLAFF.

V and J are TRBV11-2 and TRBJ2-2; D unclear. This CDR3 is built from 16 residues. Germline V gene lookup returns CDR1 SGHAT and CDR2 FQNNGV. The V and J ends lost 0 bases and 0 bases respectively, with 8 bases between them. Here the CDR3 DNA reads TGTGCCAGCAGCTTAGATATGGCAGCGAACACCGGGGAGCTGTTTTTT. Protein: CASSLDMAANTGELFF.

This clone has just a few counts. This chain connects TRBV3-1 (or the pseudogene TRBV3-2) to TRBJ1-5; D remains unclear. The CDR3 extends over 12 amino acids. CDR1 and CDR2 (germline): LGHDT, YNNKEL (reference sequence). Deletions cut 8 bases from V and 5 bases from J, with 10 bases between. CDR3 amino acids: CASGEGHQPQHF. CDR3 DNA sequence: TGTGCCAGCGGAGAAGGCCATCAGCCCCAGCATTTT.

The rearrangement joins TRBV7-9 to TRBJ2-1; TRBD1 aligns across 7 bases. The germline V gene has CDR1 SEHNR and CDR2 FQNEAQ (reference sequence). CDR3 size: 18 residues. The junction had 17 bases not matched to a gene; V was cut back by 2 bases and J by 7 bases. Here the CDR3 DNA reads TGTGCCAGCAGCTTACCATTCCGACGAAGACAGGGTGGGAATGAGCAGTTCTTC. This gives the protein CASSLPFRRRQGGNEQFF.

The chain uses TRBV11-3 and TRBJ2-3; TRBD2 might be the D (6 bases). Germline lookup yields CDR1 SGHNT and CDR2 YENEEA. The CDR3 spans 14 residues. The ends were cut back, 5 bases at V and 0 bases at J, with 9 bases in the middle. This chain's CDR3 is CASSVSGSTDTQYF. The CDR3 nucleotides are TGTGCCAGCAGCGTAAGCGGGAGCACAGATACGCAGTATTTT.

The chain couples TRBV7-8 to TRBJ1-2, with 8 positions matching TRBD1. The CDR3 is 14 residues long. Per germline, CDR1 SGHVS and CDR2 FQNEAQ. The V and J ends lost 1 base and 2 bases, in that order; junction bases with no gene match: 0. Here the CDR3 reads CASSLGQGNYGYTF. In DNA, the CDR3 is TGTGCCAGCAGCTTAGGACAGGGGAACTATGGCTACACCTTC.

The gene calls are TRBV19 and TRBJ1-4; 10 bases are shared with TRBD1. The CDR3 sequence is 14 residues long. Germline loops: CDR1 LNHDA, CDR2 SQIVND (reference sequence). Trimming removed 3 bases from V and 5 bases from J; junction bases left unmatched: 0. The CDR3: CASSMGQGNEKLFF. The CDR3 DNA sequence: TGTGCCAGTAGTATGGGACAGGGGAATGAAAAACTGTTTTTT.

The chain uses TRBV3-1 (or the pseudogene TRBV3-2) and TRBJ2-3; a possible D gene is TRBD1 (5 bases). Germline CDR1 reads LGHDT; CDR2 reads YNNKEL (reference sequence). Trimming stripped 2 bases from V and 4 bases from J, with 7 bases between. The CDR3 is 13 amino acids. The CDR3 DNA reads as TGTGCCAGCAGCCAAAGGGGTGCAGATACGCAGTATTTT. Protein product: CASSQRGADTQYF.

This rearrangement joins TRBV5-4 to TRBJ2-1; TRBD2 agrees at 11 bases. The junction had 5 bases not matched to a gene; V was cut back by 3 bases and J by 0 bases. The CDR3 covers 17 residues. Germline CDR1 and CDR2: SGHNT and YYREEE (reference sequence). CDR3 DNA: TGTGCCAGCAGCTCACTAGCGGGGGAAAGCTCCTACAATGAGCAGTTCTTC. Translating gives CASSSLAGESSYNEQFF.

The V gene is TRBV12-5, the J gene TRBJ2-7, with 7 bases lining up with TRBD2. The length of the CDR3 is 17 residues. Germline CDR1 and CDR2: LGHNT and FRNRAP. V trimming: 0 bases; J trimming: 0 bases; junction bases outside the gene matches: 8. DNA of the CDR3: TGTGCTAGTGGTTTGGTAATGAAGGGGACTACCTCCTACGAGCAGTACTTC. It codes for CASGLVMKGTTSYEQYF.

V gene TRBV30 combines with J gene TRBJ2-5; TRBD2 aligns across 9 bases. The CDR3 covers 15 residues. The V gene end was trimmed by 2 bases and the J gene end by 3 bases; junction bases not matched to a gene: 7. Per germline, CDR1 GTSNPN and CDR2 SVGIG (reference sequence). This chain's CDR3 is CAWSLDSGREETQYF. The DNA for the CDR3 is TGTGCCTGGAGTTTGGATAGCGGGAGAGAAGAGACCCAGTACTTC.

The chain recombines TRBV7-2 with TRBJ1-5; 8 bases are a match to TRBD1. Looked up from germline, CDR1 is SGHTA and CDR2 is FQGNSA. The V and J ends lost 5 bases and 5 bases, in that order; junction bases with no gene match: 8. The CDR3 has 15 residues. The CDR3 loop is CASSPRTGRDQPQHF. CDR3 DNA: TGTGCCAGCAGCCCCCGGACAGGGCGGGATCAGCCCCAGCATTTT.

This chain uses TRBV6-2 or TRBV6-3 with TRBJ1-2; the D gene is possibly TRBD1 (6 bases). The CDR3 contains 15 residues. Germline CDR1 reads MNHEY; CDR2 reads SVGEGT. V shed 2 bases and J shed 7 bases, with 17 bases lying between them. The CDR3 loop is CASSYQLTGSGGYTF. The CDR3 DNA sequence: TGTGCCAGCAGTTACCAACTGACAGGTTCCGGTGGCTACACCTTC.